Listed below are T cell receptor beta chains from one sample, sequenced in a study of vaccination and CD4 T cells after COVID-19. A single record per CDR3 protein comes from TCRdb applying MiXCR to the PCR reads. Here the sample spans about 15,000 distinct CDR3 sequences, around two fifths being singletons. These TCRs are of unknown antigen specificity. Sequenced sample: cultured CD4+ T cells from blood. The receptors stem from a human donor with COVID-19. CDR3s include the opening cysteine and the closing phenylalanine or tryptophan. Fields, in order: J gene, clone size, D gene, V gene, CDR3 protein, CDR3 DNA. The D gene is left open where the match is weak. Expanded clones get a size class; other rows say once, few or many, or leave the size out.

TRBJ1-2 few NA TRBV6-1 CASRPPGTTPLGYTF TGTGCCAGCAGACCACCCGGGACAACGCCGTTAGGCTACACCTTC
TRBJ2-5 NA TRBD2 TRBV7-2 CASSLGPTSGGQETQYF TGTGCCAGCAGCTTAGGCCCTACTAGCGGGGGCCAAGAGACCCAGTACTTC
TRBJ1-2 NA NA TRBV5-8 CASSLVRGGTF TGTGCCAGCAGCTTGGTCAGAGGAGGCACCTTC
TRBJ1-2 NA NA TRBV19 CASSIRTDNYGYTF TGTGCCAGTAGTATAAGAACAGACAACTATGGCTACACCTTC
TRBJ1-2 few NA TRBV6-5 CASSSGGRIYGYTF TGTGCCAGCAGTTCCGGAGGACGGATCTATGGCTACACCTTC
TRBJ2-3 NA TRBD2 TRBV7-2 CASSYSGSPATDTQYF TGTGCCAGCAGTTATAGCGGGAGCCCTGCCACAGATACGCAGTATTTT
TRBJ1-2 few TRBD1 TRBV6-5 CASSYPGTGGDGYTF TGTGCCAGCAGTTACCCCGGGACAGGGGGCGATGGCTACACCTTC
TRBJ2-3 NA NA TRBV10-3 CAINGAFSTDTQYF TGTGCCATCAATGGGGCGTTCTCCACAGATACGCAGTATTTT
TRBJ2-5 NA NA TRBV6-5 CASSYLETQYF TGTGCCAGCAGTTACTTAGAGACCCAGTACTTC
TRBJ1-1 NA TRBD1 TRBV3-1 CASSLSGGGITEAFF TGTGCCAGCAGCCTATCAGGGGGCGGGATCACTGAAGCTTTCTTT
TRBJ2-3 NA TRBD2 TRBV7-3 CASSLKGTSAYTQYF TGTGCCAGCAGCTTAAAGGGGACTAGCGCGTACACGCAGTATTTT
TRBJ1-1 NA NA TRBV6-2/TRBV6-3 CASSYLRNTEAFF TGTGCCAGCAGTTACCTGCGGAACACTGAAGCTTTCTTT
TRBJ2-7 NA NA TRBV6-1 CASGGGSYEQYF TGTGCCAGCGGTGGGGGGAGCTACGAGCAGTACTTC
TRBJ1-2 NA TRBD1 TRBV28 CASSTGGVSAGGYTF TGTGCCAGCAGTACAGGGGGCGTATCAGCGGGTGGCTACACCTTC
TRBJ2-1 NA NA TRBV7-3 CASSQGLAKNNEQFF TGTGCCAGCAGCCAGGGACTCGCGAAAAACAATGAGCAGTTCTTC